The 18 T cell receptor beta chains given below trace back to one sample, sequenced in a study of tumor-infiltrating lymphocytes in oesophageal squamous cell carcinoma. From the PCR reads, TCRdb called clonotypes with MiXCR, one entry per CDR3 protein. The data hold about 21,000 distinct CDR3 sequences, with about 34% observed a single time. Sample: esophageal tumor tissue. All receptors derive from a male donor with esophageal squamous cell carcinoma.

This clonotype was counted at least ten times. The CDR3 DNA follows: TGTGCCAGCACGAGGGCAGGGAACTACAATGAGCAGTTCTTC. Its protein product is CASTRAGNYNEQFF. This chain links TRBV6-1 with TRBJ2-1; D assignment may be TRBD1 or TRBD2 (5 bases each). Germline CDR1 and CDR2: MNHNS and SASEGT. V gave up 7 bases and J gave up 3 bases, with 13 bases separating them. This CDR3 is built from 14 residues.

The V and J genes are TRBV20-1 and TRBJ2-3, with a tentative D call TRBD1 (6 bases). Germline CDR1 and CDR2: DFQATT and SNEGSKA (reference sequence). V was cut by 6 bases and J by 1 base, with 14 bases left in between. CDR3 size: 14 residues. CDR3 region: CSAAYRVGTDTQYF. As DNA, the CDR3 is TGCAGTGCCGCATACAGGGTAGGCACAGATACGCAGTATTTT.

J is TRBJ2-5 and V is TRBV7-4, with TRBD2 identical over 8 bases. CDR3 length: 14 amino acids. Trimming cost V 5 bases and J 4 bases; bases outside gene matches: 6. CDR1 and CDR2 from the germline V gene are SGHVT and SQSDAQ. The CDR3 sequence: CASSLTGTRETQYF. CDR3 DNA sequence: TGTGCCAGCAGCCTTACAGGGACTAGAGAGACCCAGTACTTC. Complete variable domain (other parts from reference TRBV7-4 and TRBJ2-5): GAGVSQSPRYKVAKRGRDVALRCDSISGHVTLYWYRQTLGQGSEVLTYSQSDAQRDKSGRPSGRFSAERPERSVSTLKIQRTEQGDSAVYLCASSLTGTRETQYFGPGTRLLVL.

This clonotype was recorded many times. This chain connects TRBV7-9 to TRBJ2-1; a possible D gene is TRBD2 (6 bases). The DNA end lines up better with TRBJ2-7; the J call may be wrong. This CDR3 comprises 15 residues. CDR1 and CDR2 (germline): SEHNR, FQNEAQ (reference sequence). The CDR3 region is CASSLKGTPYNEQYF. The CDR3 coding sequence is TGTGCCAGCAGCTTAAAGGGGACTCCCTACAATGAGCAGTACTTC.

This clonotype occurred a few times. V usage is TRBV5-3 and J usage is TRBJ2-7, with D unresolved. TRBV5-3 is an ORF for which the function is uncertain. The CDR3 spans 12 residues. The germline V and J ends were trimmed by 6 bases and 7 bases, with 14 bases remaining between them. CDR3 bases: TGTGCCAGAATCCCAAAGCTCAATGAGCAGTACTTC. Translating gives CARIPKLNEQYF.

This clonotype appeared a few times. The chain links TRBV11-2 to TRBJ2-4; 9 bases map to TRBD1. V dropped 5 bases and J dropped 13; count of bases not matched to a gene: 9. In germline, CDR1 is SGHAT, CDR2 FQNNGV. This CDR3 is 13 amino acids long. The CDR3 DNA reads TGTGCCAGCAGCATGGACAGGGGCAATGAGCAGTACTTC. Its translation: CASSMDRGNEQYF.

Only one count was recorded for this clonotype. The V call is TRBV11-3, the J call TRBJ2-1; D gene unclear. CDR1 and CDR2 from the germline V gene are SGHNT and YENEEA. The CDR3 covers 14 residues. Trimming removed 5 bases from V and 1 base from J, with 9 bases in between. CDR3 amino acids: CASSPSSSYNEQFF. CDR3 in DNA: TGTGCCAGCAGCCCGAGTAGTTCCTACAATGAGCAGTTCTTC. The full variable domain, its missing parts supplied by reference TRBV11-3 and TRBJ2-1, is EAGVVQSPRYKIIEKKQPVAFWCNPISGHNTLYWYLQNLGQGPELLIRYENEEAVDDSQLPKDRFSAERLKGVDSTLKIQPAELGDSAVYLCASSPSSSYNEQFFGPGTRLTVL.

CDR3: CASSQENNEQFF. The CDR3 DNA reads TGCGCCAGCAGCCAAGAAAACAATGAGCAGTTCTTC. The chain couples TRBV4-1 to TRBJ2-1; D gene uncertain. The germline V gene encodes CDR1 MGHRA and CDR2 YSYEKL. V shed 0 bases and J shed 5 bases, with 2 bases lying between them. The CDR3 consists of 12 residues.

A remark on this clonotype: No conserved phenylalanine or tryptophan ends this CDR3, so it is likely a read error. The limits of the CDR3 on the DNA are not certain, so only TCRdb's listed CDR3 is given. Here the CDR3 reads CASSTSGLSYGYTFGS. V usage is TRBV7-9 and J usage is TRBJ2-1; the table's D call TRBD1 went unverified against the DNA. The CDR3 is 16 amino acids long, termini counted. Germline V gene lookup returns CDR1 SEHNR and CDR2 FQNEAQ (reference sequence).

On this clonotype itself: A single base separates this from a much larger clone, so it may be a read error. The chain couples TRBV27 to TRBJ2-3, with D tentatively TRBD2 (5 bases). V was clipped by 7 bases and J by 14 bases, with 22 bases between them. The germline V gene has CDR1 MNHEY and CDR2 SMNVEV (reference sequence). This CDR3 comprises 13 residues. The chain's CDR3 is CASKGHNTGELYF. CDR3 DNA: TGTGCCAGCAAAGGGCACAACACCGGGGAGCTGTATTTT.

This chain connects TRBV20-1 to TRBJ2-1, with 10 bases fitting TRBD2. CDR3 length: 15 amino acids. Trimming at V came to 5 bases and at J to 3 bases, leaving 7 bases not matched to a gene. The germline CDR1 and CDR2 sequences are DFQATT and SNEGSKA (reference sequence). The CDR3 DNA is TGCAGTGCTCTGAACCCTAGCGGGGGCTACAATGAGCAGTTCTTC. Translation: CSALNPSGGYNEQFF.

By its share, this clonotype is medium-sized. The chain has TRBV6-1 and TRBJ1-1; D unclear. Trimming cost V 0 bases and J 2 bases, with 7 bases left between them. The CDR3 sequence is 14 residues long. CDR1 is MNHNS and CDR2 is SASEGT in the germline V gene. The DNA of the CDR3 is TGTGCCAGCAGTGAAGCCGGGGATAACACTGAAGCTTTCTTT. Protein sequence: CASSEAGDNTEAFF.

CDR3 protein: CASSLGRFDGYTF. DNA of the CDR3: TGTGCCAGCAGCTTAGGCCGTTTCGATGGCTACACCTTC. The chain links TRBV7-2 to TRBJ1-2, with unresolved D. Germline lookup yields CDR1 SGHTA and CDR2 FQGNSA. The CDR3 spans 13 residues. V was pared by 1 base and J by 6 bases, with 9 bases between.

The chain joins TRBV27 to TRBJ2-7; D is unclear. The CDR3 contains 14 residues. Trimming removed 4 bases at V and 5 bases at J, with 15 bases between. CDR1 MNHEY and CDR2 SMNVEV come from the germline V gene (reference sequence). CDR3 sequence: CASSSSLESNEQYF. The CDR3 region has the DNA TGTGCCAGCAGTTCGTCTTTGGAGTCCAACGAGCAGTACTTC.

By sample share, this clonotype is medium-sized. The chain uses TRBV6-1 and TRBJ2-7; D gene unclear. This CDR3 contains 15 residues. Deletions cut 2 bases from V and 5 bases from J, with 16 bases between. Germline V gives CDR1 MNHNS, CDR2 SASEGT. The CDR3 loop is CASSESSARKDEQYF. In DNA form, the CDR3 reads TGTGCCAGCAGTGAAAGCTCAGCACGGAAAGACGAGCAGTACTTC.

This clonotype is medium-sized. This chain joins TRBV7-2 and TRBJ1-2; D unresolved. The germline V gene has CDR1 SGHTA and CDR2 FQGNSA. The CDR3 is made up of 14 amino acids. Trimming took off 2 bases at V and 4 bases at J, with 11 bases between the two ends. The CDR3 sequence: CASSLSSGIYGYTF. The CDR3 nucleotides are TGTGCCAGCAGCTTATCTAGCGGCATCTATGGCTACACCTTC.

This clonotype has at least ten counts. The chain joins TRBV28 to TRBJ2-2, with D perhaps given as TRBD1 or TRBD2 (5 bases each). CDR1 and CDR2 (germline): MDHEN, SYDVKM. The CDR3 runs 15 residues. The germline V and J ends were trimmed by 8 bases and 5 bases, with 18 bases remaining between them. CDR3 in amino acids: CASLKSPEGTGELFF. CDR3 in DNA: TGTGCCAGCCTCAAGAGTCCAGAGGGGACCGGGGAGCTGTTTTTT.

The chain has TRBV7-2 and TRBJ2-5, with D perhaps matching TRBD2 (6 bases). Gene TRBJ2-1 matches the end of the DNA better, so the J call may be wrong. Germline CDR1 and CDR2: SGHTA and FQGNSA. This CDR3 contains 15 residues. CDR3 sequence reads: CASSLDGSTGVGQFF. CDR3 nucleotides: TGTGCCAGCAGCTTAGATGGGTCGACGGGGGTCGGGCAGTTCTTC.